This T cell receptor (beta chain) was captured in a study of blood T cell repertoires in COVID-19. Germline assignment: CDR1 GTSNPN and CDR2 SVGIG (reference sequence). V dropped 0 bases and J dropped 6 bases, with 15 bases sitting between them. This CDR3 spans 14 amino acids. Profiling relied on immunoSEQ multiplex PCR, and the TCRdb table lists in-frame clones only, not all of them. The sample records about 300,000 clones, about nine tenths being singletons. Sequencing was done on a sample of peripheral blood. This sequence joins TRBV30 and TRBJ2-7; tentative D call: TRBD2 (5 bases). The sequence was collected from a woman aged 45-65 years with COVID-19, enrolled during active disease. DNA for the CDR3: TGTGCCTGGAGTGTAGGTTTAGGGAGAAGCGAGCAGTACTTC. Protein: CAWSVGLGRSEQYF.